Listed here are 28 T cell receptor beta chains from one sample, sequenced in a study of T cell repertoires in cytomegalovirus infection. For these TCRs, the target antigens are not known. TCRdb itself ran the reads through MiXCR, one entry per CDR3 protein. The table shows about 770,000 distinct CDR3 sequences, with just under 30% occurring only once. The sequencing used cultured CD8+ T cells from PBMCs, collected from culture after CMV antigen stimulation. These receptors were obtained from a human donor in good health (CMV status not recorded). Some clones in this sample may be carry-over from other donors' samples.

A single count supports this clonotype. The chain links TRBV6-2 or TRBV6-3 to TRBJ1-1; D is unclear. The V and J ends lost 7 bases and 4 bases respectively, with 13 bases between them. CDR1 MNHEY and CDR2 SVGEGT come from the germline V gene. CDR3 length: 13 residues. CDR3 residues: CASIGDLVTEAFF. The CDR3 nucleotides are TGTGCCAGCATCGGGGATCTAGTCACTGAAGCTTTCTTT.

The V gene is TRBV27, the J gene TRBJ2-1; D uncertain. Germline V gene lookup returns CDR1 MNHEY and CDR2 SMNVEV (reference sequence). The CDR3 sequence is 15 residues long. Trimming took 6 bases from V and 0 from J, leaving 12 bases between them. The CDR3 nucleotides are TGTGCCAGCAGGCCGACTGAGAGCTCCTACAATGAGCAGTTCTTC. This sequence encodes CASRPTESSYNEQFF.

J is TRBJ1-6 and V is TRBV19; no clear D. From germline, CDR1 is LNHDA and CDR2 SQIVND (reference sequence). Trimming took 5 bases from V and 4 from J, leaving 6 bases between them. The CDR3 loop spans 13 amino acids. Here the CDR3 DNA reads TGTGCCAGTAGTCTCGCGTATAATTCACCCCTCCACTTT. Its protein is CASSLAYNSPLHF.

This clonotype is a singleton in its sample. The chain carries TRBV4-1 and TRBJ1-2; 7 nucleotides agree with TRBD1. This CDR3 has 15 residues. Germline assignment: CDR1 MGHRA and CDR2 YSYEKL. Unmatched junction bases numbered 9, after V lost 0 bases and J lost 8 bases. CDR3 sequence reads: CASSQDAGGVRGYTF. As DNA, the CDR3 is TGCGCCAGCAGCCAAGATGCAGGGGGAGTGCGCGGCTACACCTTC.

The chain links TRBV12-3 or TRBV12-4 to TRBJ1-2; D gene uncertain. The CDR3 covers 12 residues. Trimming stripped 7 bases from V and 4 bases from J, with 10 bases between. The CDR3 nucleotides read TGTGCCAGCACCCAAGGAGTCTATGGCTACACCTTC. This sequence encodes CASTQGVYGYTF.

This clonotype was picked up a small number of times. This chain uses TRBV6-1 with TRBJ1-6; a possible D gene is TRBD1 (6 bases). Looked up from germline, CDR1 is MNHNS and CDR2 is SASEGT. CDR3 length equals 20 residues. The V end lost 7 bases, the J end lost 0 bases, and 25 bases lay between the germline ends. The CDR3: CASIPTPGTRRSSYNSPLHF. The CDR3 nucleotides read TGTGCCAGCATCCCCACTCCCGGGACAAGAAGGAGCTCCTATAATTCACCCCTCCACTTT.

The V and J genes are TRBV12-3 or TRBV12-4 and TRBJ2-2, with 8 bases lining up with TRBD1. This CDR3 has 17 residues. V was pared by 5 bases and J by 2 bases, with 10 bases of the junction left unmatched. CDR3 sequence: CASSPSSRGLNTGELFF. The DNA for the CDR3 is TGTGCCAGCAGTCCTAGTTCCAGGGGGCTTAACACCGGGGAGCTGTTTTTT.

This clonotype has ten or more counts. The rearrangement links TRBV7-9 to TRBJ2-1; TRBD1 is a possible D gene (5 bases). The CDR3 spans 13 residues. Germline assignment: CDR1 SEHNR and CDR2 FQNEAQ (reference sequence). The V end lost 6 bases, the J end lost 7 bases, and 13 bases lay between the germline ends. The CDR3 region is CASSLRQSNEQFF. The DNA of the CDR3 is TGTGCCAGCAGTTTGCGACAGTCGAATGAGCAGTTCTTC.

This clonotype came up many times. Mismatch with germline at one junction end may stem from a read error. The J gene is TRBJ2-7, the V gene TRBV7-7; 8 nucleotides match TRBD1. The CDR3 has 13 amino acids. Germline CDR1 is SSHAT and CDR2 is FNYEAQ (reference sequence). CDR3 sequence (DNA): TGTGCTAGCAGCTCGGACAGGGTCCACGAGCAGTACTTC. This translates into CASSSDRVHEQYF.

As to this clonotype: At one of its ends the junction is not consistent with the germline gene, which may arise from a read error. This chain joins TRBV4-1 and TRBJ1-6, with 9 bases fitting TRBD1. Germline CDR1 MGHRA, CDR2 YSYEKL. The CDR3 has 15 residues. CDR3 coding DNA: TGTGCCAGCAGCTCCCCCGGGACAGGGAATTCACCCCTCCACTTT. Protein sequence: CASSSPGTGNSPLHF.

This clonotype was observed at least ten times. This chain connects TRBV7-9 to TRBJ2-3, with 8 nucleotides matching TRBD2. CDR1 SEHNR and CDR2 FQNEAQ come from the germline V gene (reference sequence). V shed 4 bases, J shed 0 bases, and the junction held 6 bases outside the gene matches. The CDR3 loop spans 16 amino acids. The CDR3: CASSSIAGSSTDTQYF. The DNA for the CDR3 is TGTGCCAGCAGCTCAATAGCGGGATCTAGCACAGATACGCAGTATTTT.

This clonotype came up many times. The chain uses TRBV7-9 and TRBJ2-5, with D hard to call. The CDR3 extends over 16 amino acids. Trimming took 1 base from V and 0 from J, leaving 12 bases between them. The germline CDR1 and CDR2 sequences are SEHNR and FQNEAQ (reference sequence). CDR3 coding DNA: TGTGCCAGCAGCTTAGGGTACAGCGACTACCAAGAGACCCAGTACTTC. Amino acids: CASSLGYSDYQETQYF.

In this sample, this clonotype turned up a few times. J is TRBJ2-7 and V is TRBV7-9; D gene uncertain. Trimming left V 5 bases short and J 0 bases short, with 14 bases between. Germline CDR1 is SEHNR and CDR2 is FQNEAQ (reference sequence). The CDR3 is 15 residues long. The chain's CDR3 is CASSQRHDSSYEQYV. The CDR3 DNA reads as TGTGCCAGCAGCCAAAGGCACGATAGCTCCTACGAGCAGTACGTC.

The chain links TRBV28 to TRBJ1-6, with a possible D match to TRBD1 (6 bases). Per germline, CDR1 MDHEN and CDR2 SYDVKM. The CDR3 runs 15 residues. Trimming stripped 6 bases from V and 5 bases from J, with 14 bases between. CDR3: CASSWGAINNSPLHF. Written as DNA, the CDR3 is TGTGCCAGCAGCTGGGGGGCAATTAATAATTCACCCCTCCACTTT. Filled out from reference TRBV28 and TRBJ1-6, the complete variable domain reads DVKVTQSSRYLVKRTGEKVFLECVQDMDHENMFWYRQDPGLGLRLIYFSYDVKMKEKGDIPEGYSVSREKKERFSLILESASTNQTSMYLCASSWGAINNSPLHFGNGTRLTVT.

This chain uses TRBV6-5 with TRBJ1-2, with TRBD1 matching 10 bases. This CDR3 region has 16 residues. Germline values: CDR1 MNHEY, CDR2 SVGAGI. With V trimmed by 0 bases and J by 7 bases, 8 bases remained unmatched. CDR3 in amino acids: CASSYSTRQGAGGYTF. CDR3 nucleotides: TGTGCCAGCAGTTACTCGACGCGACAGGGGGCGGGTGGCTACACCTTC.

This clonotype occurred once. This chain connects TRBV25-1 to TRBJ2-7; D is undetermined. The CDR3 totals 14 residues. Germline V CDR1 and CDR2: MGHDK, SYGVNS. Trimming removed 1 base from V and 4 bases from J, with 11 bases in between. CDR3 DNA sequence: TGTGCCAGCAGTGAATTTTATACAGCTTACGAGCAGTACTTC. Its translation: CASSEFYTAYEQYF.

The chain joins TRBV6-1 to TRBJ2-3; 13 bases agree with TRBD2. CDR3 length: 14 residues. CDR1 and CDR2 (germline): MNHNS, SASEGT. V shed 8 bases and J 1 base; nucleotides not matched to a gene: 0. The CDR3 spells CASGLAGGTDTQYF. The CDR3 DNA is TGTGCCAGCGGACTAGCGGGGGGCACAGATACGCAGTATTTT.

The gene calls are TRBV2 and TRBJ1-5; D possibly corresponds to TRBD1 (6 bases). The CDR3 totals 16 residues. Between the trimmed V and J ends, which lost 7 bases and 3 bases, there was a span of 19 bases. In germline, CDR1 is SNHLY, CDR2 FYNNEI. The CDR3 region has the DNA TGTGCCAGCACTGTAAGGAAGGACAGCATCAATCAGCCCCAGCATTTT. It translates to CASTVRKDSINQPQHF.

The J gene is TRBJ2-3, the V gene TRBV27, with 7 bases lining up with TRBD2. CDR1 is MNHEY and CDR2 is SMNVEV in the germline V gene (reference sequence). This CDR3 has 15 residues. With V trimmed by 3 bases and J by 4 bases, 7 bases remained unmatched. CDR3 coding DNA: TGTGCCAGCAGTTTTATAAGGGACTACCCAGATACGCAGTATTTT. Its translation is CASSFIRDYPDTQYF.

The genes are TRBV6-5 and TRBJ2-3; D is perhaps TRBD2 (6 bases). Trimming took 5 bases from V and 3 from J, leaving 15 bases between them. This CDR3 spans 15 amino acids. Germline values: CDR1 MNHEY, CDR2 SVGAGI. DNA of the CDR3: TGTGCCAGCAGTACCCGGCGGGGACGGACAGATACGCAGTATTTT. It yields the protein CASSTRRGRTDTQYF.

J is TRBJ2-3 and V is TRBV5-8; perhaps TRBD1 as D (6 bases). Germline V gene data show CDR1 as SGHTS and CDR2 as YDEGEE. V was clipped by 3 bases and J by 0 bases, with 14 bases between them. CDR3 size: 16 residues. The CDR3 sequence: CASSSGTKTSTDTQYF. The CDR3 DNA reads as TGTGCCAGCAGCTCCGGGACAAAAACTAGCACAGATACGCAGTATTTT.

The chain combines TRBV12-5 with TRBJ2-5; unclear D gene. Germline V gene sequence: CDR1 LGHNT, CDR2 FRNRAP. V lost 6 bases, J lost 0 bases, and 8 bases lay in between. The CDR3 has 13 residues. The CDR3 spells CASGPDNQETQYF. The CDR3 coding sequence is TGTGCTAGTGGACCCGACAACCAAGAGACCCAGTACTTC.

This chain joins TRBV27 and TRBJ2-7, with TRBD1 matching over 7 bases. CDR1 is MNHEY, CDR2 SMNVEV, per germline (reference sequence). The V segment lost 4 bases and the J segment 2 bases; nucleotides outside the gene matches: 8. This CDR3 has 15 amino acids. CDR3 residues: CASSSLRDRAYEQYV. In nucleotides, the CDR3 is TGTGCCAGCAGTTCACTCCGGGACAGAGCCTACGAGCAGTACGTC.

This clonotype was counted many times. The V call is TRBV7-2, the J call TRBJ1-2; D gene ambiguous. The CDR3 runs 16 residues. Germline CDR1 reads SGHTA; CDR2 reads FQGNSA. Trimming left V 5 bases short and J 3 bases short, with 19 bases between. In DNA form, the CDR3 reads TGTGCCAGCAGCCTTAAGTTAGGCCAGTCGTACTATGGCTACACCTTC. It translates to CASSLKLGQSYYGYTF. Complete variable domain (other parts from reference TRBV7-2 and TRBJ1-2): GAGVSQSPSNKVTEKGKDVELRCDPISGHTALYWYRQSLGQGLEFLIYFQGNSAPDKSGLPSDRFSAERTGGSVSTLTIQRTQQEDSAVYLCASSLKLGQSYYGYTFGSGTRLTVV.

The rearrangement joins TRBV19 to TRBJ2-1; 9 nucleotides match TRBD2. The ends lost 3 bases at V and 5 bases at J; junction bases unmatched: 5. The germline V gene has CDR1 LNHDA and CDR2 SQIVND (reference sequence). The CDR3 extends over 15 amino acids. As DNA, the CDR3 is TGTGCCAGTAGTATTGCGGGGGGGCCGCACAATGAGCAGTTCTTC. Translation gives CASSIAGGPHNEQFF.

This clonotype has only a few counts. The chain combines TRBV7-6 with TRBJ1-2; D remains unclear. CDR1 and CDR2 from the germline V gene are SGHVS and FNYEAQ. The CDR3 runs 14 residues. Trimming took 0 bases from V and 3 from J, leaving 8 bases between them. The CDR3 DNA follows: TGTGCCAGCAGCTTAGCCAATCAGGACTATGGCTACACCTTC. Residues: CASSLANQDYGYTF.

The chain recombines TRBV19 with TRBJ1-6; D is undetermined. V gave up 10 bases and J gave up 7 bases, with 17 bases separating them. CDR1 and CDR2 (germline): LNHDA, SQIVND (reference sequence). This CDR3 has 14 amino acids. The chain's CDR3 is CATISSRANSPLHF. The CDR3 bases are TGTGCCACGATTTCGAGTCGGGCAAATTCACCCCTCCACTTT.

In its sample, this clonotype was seen many times. CDR3 DNA sequence: TGCAGTGCTAGATGGGTGGGGAACACTGAAGCTTTCTTT. As protein: CSARWVGNTEAFF. The rearrangement links TRBV20-1 to TRBJ1-1; D call uncertain. CDR3 length: 13 residues. Germline-derived CDR1 and CDR2 are DFQATT and SNEGSKA (reference sequence). Trimming left V 2 bases short and J 1 base short, with 8 bases between.